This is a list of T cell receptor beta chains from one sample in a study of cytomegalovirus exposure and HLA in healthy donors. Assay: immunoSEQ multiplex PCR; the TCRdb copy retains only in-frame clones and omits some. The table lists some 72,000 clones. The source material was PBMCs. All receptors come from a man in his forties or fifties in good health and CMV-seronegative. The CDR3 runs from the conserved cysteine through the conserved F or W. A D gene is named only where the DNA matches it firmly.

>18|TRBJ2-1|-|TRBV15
TGTGCCACCAGCTTCCCCCACAGGGCTAGTACTCTAGGGAATGAGCAGTTCTTC
CATSFPHRASTLGNEQFF
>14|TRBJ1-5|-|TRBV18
TGTGCCAGCTCATTCCGGGACAACAATCAGCCCCAGCATTTT
CASSFRDNNQPQHF
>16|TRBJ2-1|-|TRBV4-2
TGTGCCAGCAGCCAAGAGGGATCAGGGGCCTACAATGAGCAGTTCTTC
CASSQEGSGAYNEQFF
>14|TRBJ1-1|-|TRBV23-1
TGCGCCAGCAGTCAAACCAGGGATCTCCCTGAAGCTTTCTTT
CASSQTRDLPEAFF
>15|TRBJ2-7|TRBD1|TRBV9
TGTGCCAGCAGCGTTAGACAGGGGATGGGGACGGAGCAGTACTTC
CASSVRQGMGTEQYF
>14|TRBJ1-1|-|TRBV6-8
TGTGCCAGCAGGGGGGGGGCCCTTCCCACTGAAGCTTTCTTT
CASRGGALPTEAFF
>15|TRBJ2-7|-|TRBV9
TGTGCCAGCAGCGTAGGGGGTAGCGCGACCTACGAGCAGTACTTC
CASSVGGSATYEQYF
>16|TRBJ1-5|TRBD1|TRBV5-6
TGTGCCAGCAGCTCCCGACAGGGGGCGAAGGGTCAGCCCCAGCATTTT
CASSSRQGAKGQPQHF
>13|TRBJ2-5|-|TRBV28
TGTGCCAGCAGGGGTCAGGGGGGAGAGACCCAGTACTTC
CASRGQGGETQYF
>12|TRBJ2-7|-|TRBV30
TGTGCCTGGAGTGCTCAGGGCTACGAGCAGTACTTC
CAWSAQGYEQYF
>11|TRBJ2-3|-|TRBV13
TGTGCCAGCAGCCCGGGGGATACGCAGTATTTT
CASSPGDTQYF
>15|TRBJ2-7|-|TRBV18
TGTGCCAGCTCACCATCGGTGGCAGGGTGGCACGAGCAGTACTTC
CASSPSVAGWHEQYF
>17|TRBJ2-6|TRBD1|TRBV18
TGTGCCAGTACTGGCAGGGGGCTTAACTCTGGGGCCAACGTCCTGACTTTC
CASTGRGLNSGANVLTF
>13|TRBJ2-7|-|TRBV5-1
TGCGCCAGCAGCTTGGTCAGGGATCACGAGCAGTACTTC
CASSLVRDHEQYF
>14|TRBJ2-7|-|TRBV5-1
TGCGCCAGCAGCCAAACAGGGAACTCCTACGAGCAGTACTTC
CASSQTGNSYEQYF
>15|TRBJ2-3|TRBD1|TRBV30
TGTGCCTGGAGTCTCCGAGGGACAGGCACAGATACGCAGTATTTT
CAWSLRGTGTDTQYF
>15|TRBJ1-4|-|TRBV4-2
TGTGCCAGCAGCCAAGTCCGGTCAACTAATGAAAAACTGTTTTTT
CASSQVRSTNEKLFF
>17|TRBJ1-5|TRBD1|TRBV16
TGTGCCAGCAGCCAATACACACAGGGGGCCGGCAACCAGCCCCAGCATTTT
CASSQYTQGAGNQPQHF
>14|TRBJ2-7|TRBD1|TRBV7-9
TGTGCCAGCAGCAACCGGGACAGGCTCTACGAGCAGTACTTC
CASSNRDRLYEQYF
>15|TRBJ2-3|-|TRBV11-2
TGTGCCAGCAGCTTAGATACGGTCGGAGCAGATACGCAGTATTTT
CASSLDTVGADTQYF
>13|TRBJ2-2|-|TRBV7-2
TGTGCCAGCAGCTTAACTCTGTCCGGGGAGCTGTTTTTT
CASSLTLSGELFF
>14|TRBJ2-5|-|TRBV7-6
TGTGCCAGCAGCTTAGCGGGCGCGCAGGAGACCCAGTACTTC
CASSLAGAQETQYF
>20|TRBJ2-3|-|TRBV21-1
TGTGCCAGCAGCAGGGGCACTAGCGGGAGGAGGGGCCAAGGCACAGATACGCAGTATTTT
CASSRGTSGRRGQGTDTQYF
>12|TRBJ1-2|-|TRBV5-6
TGTGCCAGCAGCTCGACAGACTATGGCTACACCTTC
CASSSTDYGYTF
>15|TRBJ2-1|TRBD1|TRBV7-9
TGTGCCAGCAGCTCTCCTGGGACAGATGCGACTGAGCAGTTCTTC
CASSSPGTDATEQFF
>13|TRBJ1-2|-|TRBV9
TGTGCCAGCGGAACGACATCCAACTATGGCTACACCTTC
CASGTTSNYGYTF
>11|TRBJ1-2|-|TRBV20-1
TGCAGTGCCGCCTACGGGGATGGCTACACCTTC
CSAAYGDGYTF
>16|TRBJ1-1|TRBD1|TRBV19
TGTGCCAGTAGGTATTCAGGGGGCGCAGGCTTCACTGAAGCTTTCTTT
CASRYSGGAGFTEAFF
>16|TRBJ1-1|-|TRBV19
TGTGCCAGTAGCGCCCGCCCGACAGTTCTTCGTACTGAAGCTTTCTTT
CASSARPTVLRTEAFF
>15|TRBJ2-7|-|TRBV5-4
TGTGCCAGCAGCAGGATAGGGGAACCTTCCTACGAGCAGTACTTC
CASSRIGEPSYEQYF
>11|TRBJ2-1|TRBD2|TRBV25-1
TGTGCCAGCAAGCAAGCGGGGGAGCAGTTCTTC
CASKQAGEQFF
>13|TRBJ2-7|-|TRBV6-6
TGTGCCAGCAGTTCACTGGAAACGGGCGAGCAGTACTTC
CASSSLETGEQYF
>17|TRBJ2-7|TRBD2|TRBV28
TGTGCCAGCAGTCCCCAAATAGCGGGGTACTCCTCCTACGAGCAGTACTTC
CASSPQIAGYSSYEQYF
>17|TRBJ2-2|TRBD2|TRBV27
TGTGCCAGCAGTTCCCGACTAGCGGGACGCCGGGCCGGGGAGCTGTTTTTT
CASSSRLAGRRAGELFF
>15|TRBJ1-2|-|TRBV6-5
TGTGCCAGCAGCAACACAGGCGGGGGGTATTATGGCTACACCTTC
CASSNTGGGYYGYTF
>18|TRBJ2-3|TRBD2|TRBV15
TGTGCCACCAGCAGAGATGTGCGGACTAGCGGCCCCACAGATACGCAGTATTTT
CATSRDVRTSGPTDTQYF
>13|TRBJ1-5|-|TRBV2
TGTGCCAGCAGGGGACAAAGCAATCAGCCCCAGCATTTT
CASRGQSNQPQHF
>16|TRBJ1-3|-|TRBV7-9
TGTGCCAGCAGCTTAGCTACAGGGTTGTTCGGAAACACCATATATTTT
CASSLATGLFGNTIYF
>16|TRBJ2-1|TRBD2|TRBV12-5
TGTGCTAGTGGTTTGACAAGCGGGAGCTCCTACAATGAGCAGTTCTTC
CASGLTSGSSYNEQFF
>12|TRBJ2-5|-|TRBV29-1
TGCAGCGTTTGGCCGCCCGGGGAGACCCAGTACTTC
CSVWPPGETQYF
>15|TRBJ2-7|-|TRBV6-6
TGTGCCAGCAATAATCGGGACGAGGGGGCCTACGAGCAGTACTTC
CASNNRDEGAYEQYF
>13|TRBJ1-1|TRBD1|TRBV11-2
TGTGCCAGCAGCAGGACAGGCTCCACTGAAGCTTTCTTT
CASSRTGSTEAFF
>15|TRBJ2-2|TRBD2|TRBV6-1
TGTGCCAGCAGTGAACTAGCGGGGGGGCCCGGGGAGCTGTTTTTT
CASSELAGGPGELFF
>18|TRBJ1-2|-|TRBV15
TGTGCCACCAGCAGAACATTCCCGGAGTACTATTACTTTGATGGCTACACCTTC
CATSRTFPEYYYFDGYTF
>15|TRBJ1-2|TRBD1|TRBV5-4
TGTGCCAGCAGCTCCTGGGGGACAGAGTACTATGGCTACACCTTC
CASSSWGTEYYGYTF
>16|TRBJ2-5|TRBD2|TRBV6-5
TGTGCCAGCAGTTACTCTGCAGCGGGAGGGGGAGAGACCCAGTACTTC
CASSYSAAGGGETQYF
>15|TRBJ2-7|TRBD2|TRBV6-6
TGTGCCAGCAGCCCGGGGGGGCCAAGCTCCTACGAGCAGTACTTC
CASSPGGPSSYEQYF
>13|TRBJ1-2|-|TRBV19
TGTGCCAGTAGTGGGCAGGGGAACTATGGCTACACCTTC
CASSGQGNYGYTF
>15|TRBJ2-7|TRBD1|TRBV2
TGTGCCAGCAGTGAAAGGGGGCTGAATCCCTACGAGCAGTACTTC
CASSERGLNPYEQYF